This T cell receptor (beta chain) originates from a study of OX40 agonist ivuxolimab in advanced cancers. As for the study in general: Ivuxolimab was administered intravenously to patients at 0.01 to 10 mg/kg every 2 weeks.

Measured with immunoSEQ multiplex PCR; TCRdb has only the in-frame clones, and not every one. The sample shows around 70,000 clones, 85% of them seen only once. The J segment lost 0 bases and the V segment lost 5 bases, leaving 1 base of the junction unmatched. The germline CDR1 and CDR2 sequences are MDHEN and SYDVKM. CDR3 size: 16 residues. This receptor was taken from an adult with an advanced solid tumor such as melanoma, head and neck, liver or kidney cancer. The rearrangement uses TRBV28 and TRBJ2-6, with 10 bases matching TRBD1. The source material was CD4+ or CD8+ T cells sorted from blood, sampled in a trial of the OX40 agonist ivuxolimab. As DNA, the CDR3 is TGTGCCAGCAGTAGACAGGGGGCCTCTGGGGCCAACGTCCTGACTTTC. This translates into CASSRQGASGANVLTF. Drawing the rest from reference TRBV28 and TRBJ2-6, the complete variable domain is DVKVTQSSRYLVKRTGEKVFLECVQDMDHENMFWYRQDPGLGLRLIYFSYDVKMKEKGDIPEGYSVSREKKERFSLILESASTNQTSMYLCASSRQGASGANVLTFGAGSRLTVL.